One and the same sample provided the 13 T cell receptor beta chains below, sequenced in a study of lymphopenia after photon versus proton radiotherapy. Libraries were prepared by immunoSEQ multiplex PCR; TCRdb keeps only in-frame clonotypes and omits some of them. The table has over 10,000 clones, about 87% seen once; the top ten hold around 3.3%. The sequencing used peripheral blood, collected from a patient treated with photon-based radiotherapy. The receptors originated from a man in his 60s with pancreatic cancer.

CDR3: CASRKAGQNNSPLHF. DNA for the CDR3: TGTGCCAGCAGAAAAGCGGGACAGAATAATTCACCCCTCCACTTT. The chain recombines TRBV2 with TRBJ1-6; 7 nucleotides agree with TRBD1. The CDR3 covers 15 residues. Germline CDR1 reads SNHLY; CDR2 reads FYNNEI. J was trimmed by 5 bases and V by 6 bases; bases with no gene match: 7.

The rearrangement uses TRBV11-3 and TRBJ1-4, with 7 bases that match TRBD1. Germline values: CDR1 SGHNT, CDR2 YENEEA. The CDR3 loop spans 13 amino acids. With 5 bases clipped from V and 10 bases from J, the junction kept 7 bases outside the gene matches. The CDR3 here is CASSLGQAGKLFF. In nucleotides, the CDR3 is TGTGCCAGCAGCCTTGGACAGGCGGGAAAACTGTTTTTT. Using reference TRBV11-3 and TRBJ1-4 for the parts outside the CDR3, the full variable domain is EAGVVQSPRYKIIEKKQPVAFWCNPISGHNTLYWYLQNLGQGPELLIRYENEEAVDDSQLPKDRFSAERLKGVDSTLKIQPAELGDSAVYLCASSLGQAGKLFFGSGTQLSVL.

The rearrangement uses TRBV5-1 and TRBJ2-3; a possible D gene is TRBD2 (5 bases). This CDR3 has 15 amino acids. V was shortened by 6 bases and J by 0 bases, with 14 bases between the two germline ends. Per the germline V gene, CDR1 is SGHRS and CDR2 is YFSETQ. The DNA for the CDR3 is TGCGCCAGCAAAAACGGACTCGAGAGCACAGATACGCAGTATTTT. Protein: CASKNGLESTDTQYF.

V gene TRBV6-6 combines with J gene TRBJ2-7; D is uncertain. V was cut by 7 bases and J by 1 base, with 20 bases left in between. This CDR3 has 16 residues. Germline assignment: CDR1 MNHNY and CDR2 SVGAGI (reference sequence). In nucleotides, the CDR3 is TGTGCCAGCACCCATCCTTGGGGTAGCAATTCCTACGAGCAGTACTTC. Amino acids: CASTHPWGSNSYEQYF.

The chain combines TRBV19 with TRBJ1-2, with D possibly TRBD1 on 6 matching bases. V was shortened by 8 bases and J by 0 bases, with 16 bases between the two germline ends. The CDR3 spans 15 residues. Germline V gene sequence: CDR1 LNHDA, CDR2 SQIVND (reference sequence). The CDR3 nucleotides are TGTGCCAGTCTCCCTGGACAGCTCGCTAACTATGGCTACACCTTC. It specifies CASLPGQLANYGYTF.

V is TRBV2 and J is TRBJ2-3; TRBD1 aligns across 10 bases. The length of the CDR3 is 14 residues. CDR1 and CDR2 (germline): SNHLY, FYNNEI. The ends lost 3 bases at V and 5 bases at J; junction bases unmatched: 2. CDR3: CASSDRTGGDTQYF. CDR3 coding DNA: TGTGCCAGCAGTGACCGGACAGGGGGAGATACGCAGTATTTT.

The V and J genes are TRBV7-9 and TRBJ2-3, with D hard to call. CDR3 size: 13 residues. Trimming removed 5 bases at V and 4 bases at J, with 10 bases between. Germline V gives CDR1 SEHNR, CDR2 FQNEAQ (reference sequence). In DNA, the CDR3 is TGTGCCAGCAGCCAAACCCCCCCAGATACGCAGTATTTT. Translated: CASSQTPPDTQYF.

The chain combines TRBV5-1 with TRBJ2-6; D is unclear. V was cut by 2 bases and J by 4 bases, with 10 bases left in between. The germline V gene encodes CDR1 SGHRS and CDR2 YFSETQ. The CDR3 extends over 15 amino acids. In nucleotides, the CDR3 is TGCGCCAGCAGCTTTACTCCCCGGGGGGCCAACGTCCTGACTTTC. Translating it yields CASSFTPRGANVLTF.

The chain carries TRBV5-1 and TRBJ1-2; no firm D call. The CDR3 has 14 residues. V gave up 4 bases and J gave up 0 bases, with 10 bases separating them. Germline values: CDR1 SGHRS, CDR2 YFSETQ. DNA for the CDR3: TGCGCCAGCAGCCAGCAGAATGCTAACTATGGCTACACCTTC. It is translated as CASSQQNANYGYTF.

The chain links TRBV6-5 to TRBJ1-4; D is ambiguous. Trimming cost V 6 bases and J 8 bases, with 10 bases left between them. Germline CDR1 MNHEY, CDR2 SVGAGI. The CDR3 has 12 residues. The CDR3 region is CASRSGGEKLFF. The CDR3 DNA follows: TGTGCCAGCAGATCCGGAGGAGAAAAACTGTTTTTT.

The chain carries TRBV7-9 and TRBJ1-5; D call uncertain. The V end was cut by 3 bases, the J end by 5 bases, with 5 bases between. The CDR3 totals 12 residues. The germline V gene encodes CDR1 SEHNR and CDR2 FQNEAQ (reference sequence). DNA for the CDR3: TGTGCCAGCAGCTTTTGGGATCAGCCCCAGCATTTT. The encoded protein is CASSFWDQPQHF.

The chain is built from TRBV2 and TRBJ2-3; 8 nucleotides match TRBD2. The CDR3 runs 16 residues. From germline, CDR1 is SNHLY and CDR2 FYNNEI. After removal of 2 bases from V and 2 bases from J, the junction contained 6 bases not matched to a gene. The CDR3 DNA sequence: TGTGCCAGCAGTGAAAACGGGGGGGGGACCACAGATACGCAGTATTTT. Translating gives CASSENGGGTTDTQYF. The complete variable domain, with remaining parts taken from reference TRBV2 and TRBJ2-3, reads EPEVTQTPSHQVTQMGQEVILRCVPISNHLYFYWYRQILGQKVEFLVSFYNNEISEKSEIFDDQFSVERPDGSNFTLKIRSTKLEDSAMYFCASSENGGGTTDTQYFGPGTRLTVL.

The chain couples TRBV27 to TRBJ1-1; D is uncertain. The ends were cut back, 6 bases at V and 0 bases at J, with 8 bases in the middle. The CDR3 loop spans 13 amino acids. CDR1 and CDR2 from the germline V gene are MNHEY and SMNVEV (reference sequence). CDR3 amino acids: CASRLLMNTEAFF. The CDR3, as DNA: TGTGCCAGCAGGCTGCTGATGAACACTGAAGCTTTCTTT.